This TCR beta chain appears in the sequencing data of a study of identical twins. Trimming took 9 bases from V and 5 from J; bases not matched to a gene: 8. CDR1 is MNHNS and CDR2 is SASEGT in the germline V gene. The CDR3 is made up of 13 amino acids. This clonotype was counted a single time. Antigen specificity is unknown. Overall study results and limits: Out-of-frame alpha sequences that twins shared showed excess low generation probability.

With template switching, a universal primer site was added, and the cDNA carried unique molecular identifiers. TCRdb recomputed calls from the 5' RACE reads with MiXCR, one row per CDR3 protein. This table has some 570,000 distinct CDR3 sequences, around 24% appearing once. The same data also went into a second study, on yellow fever vaccine responses in identical twins. This second study says: Twins reportedly had a vaccine T cell response that seemed partly convergent, partly personalized.

The material sequenced was CD4+ T cells sorted from blood. This clonotype was obtained from a woman aged 18-29 years in good health. The chain employs TRBV6-1 and TRBJ2-5, with 8 bases aligning to TRBD2. The CDR3 reads CASKAGDQETQYF. CDR3 DNA: TGTGCCAGTAAAGCGGGGGATCAGGAGACCCAGTACTTC.